One T cell receptor beta chain is described in this entry. This clonotype was picked up a small number of times. Its antigen remains undetermined. No base-level quality is on record; no much larger clone is a single base apart. V is pruned by 2 bases and J by 6 bases, leaving 7 bases of the junction without a gene match. The CDR3 spans 14 residues, from the cysteine through the phenylalanine. Left in the record is the CDR3 DNA by itself, 42 bases read in frame from the first base. Library preparation was by RT-PCR. For sequencing, an Illumina MiSeq was employed. TCRdb trimmed public reads at Q25 via fastp, called clones via MiXCR and kept in-frame beta chains. Rows matching on CDR3 protein sequence are summarized as one entry with the most common DNA and genes. The sample has fewer than 800,000 distinct CDR3 sequences on record, 13% to 15% of them singletons. The top ten clones comprise 3.6% of the sample.

The record originates from a study listed by TCRdb under 2016. The sequencing input was memory CD4+ T cells from blood. In this chain, TRBV12-3 or TRBV12-4 is recombined with TRBJ2-7; 7 bases in between match TRBD1. The receptor's source is a female donor in good health, serving as a healthy control. The sequenced DNA: TGTGCCAGCAGTTTACGGGACAGTTTGGGCGAGCAGTACTTC. Its protein product is CASSLRDSLGEQYF.